The 25 T cell receptor beta chains below come from one sample, sequenced in a study of T cells after yellow fever vaccination. Each CDR3 protein gets one entry after TCRdb re-called the 5' RACE reads with MiXCR. The sample contains some 350,000 distinct CDR3 sequences, 11% of which appear only once. Sequencing was performed on PBMCs, taken on the day of the first yellow fever vaccination. The receptors come from a man between 18 and 29 years old who received the YFV17D yellow fever vaccine.

This clonotype has a handful of counts. The chain has TRBV11-2 and TRBJ2-7; D unresolved. Germline V gives CDR1 SGHAT, CDR2 FQNNGV. V shed 8 bases and J shed 6 bases, with 5 bases lying between them. The CDR3 consists of 9 residues. This CDR3 reads CASRSEQYF. The CDR3, as DNA: TGTGCCAGCCGTTCCGAGCAGTACTTC.

This clonotype was found a few times. V and J are TRBV19 and TRBJ2-6, with D tentatively TRBD1 (5 bases). The CDR3 spans 15 residues. Trimming removed 7 bases from V and 0 bases from J, with 10 bases in between. Germline assignment: CDR1 LNHDA and CDR2 SQIVND (reference sequence). CDR3 region: CASTDSFSGANVLTF. CDR3 DNA: TGTGCCAGTACCGACAGCTTCTCTGGGGCCAACGTCCTGACTTTC.

The gene calls are TRBV19 and TRBJ1-1, with D perhaps matching TRBD1 (5 bases). Germline lookup yields CDR1 LNHDA and CDR2 SQIVND (reference sequence). The V end was cut by 1 base, the J end by 0 bases, with 12 bases between. The length of the CDR3 is 16 residues. The CDR3 sequence: CASSIVTGTMNTEAFF. The CDR3 coding sequence is TGTGCCAGTAGTATAGTTACTGGGACTATGAACACTGAAGCTTTCTTT.

This clonotype has only a few counts. As DNA, the CDR3 is TGCAGTGCCTGGTCCGGGACAGCCGCCTACGAGCAGTACTTC. It translates to CSAWSGTAAYEQYF. The chain recombines TRBV20-1 with TRBJ2-7; 7 nucleotides match TRBD1. V was pared by 6 bases and J by 2 bases, with 10 bases of the junction left unmatched. Germline V gene sequence: CDR1 DFQATT, CDR2 SNEGSKA (reference sequence). The CDR3 length is 14 residues.

The chain is built from TRBV11-2 and TRBJ2-7, with D tentatively TRBD2 (6 bases). Per germline, CDR1 SGHAT and CDR2 FQNNGV. The CDR3 covers 15 residues. V lost 8 bases and J 4 bases, leaving 21 bases between the germline ends. In DNA form, the CDR3 reads TGTGCCAGCCTTGGGTTGGCGGGGATCCCATACGAGCAGTACTTC. Translating gives CASLGLAGIPYEQYF.

The chain has TRBV2 and TRBJ2-1; D is tentatively TRBD1 or TRBD2 (5 bases each). This CDR3 has 12 amino acids. Germline-derived CDR1 and CDR2 are SNHLY and FYNNEI. Between the trimmed V and J ends, which lost 8 bases and 6 bases, there was a span of 11 bases. CDR3 region: CASGGEGNEQFF. CDR3 nucleotide sequence: TGTGCCAGCGGGGGAGAGGGCAATGAGCAGTTCTTC. Using reference TRBV2 and TRBJ2-1 for the parts outside the CDR3, the full variable domain is EPEVTQTPSHQVTQMGQEVILRCVPISNHLYFYWYRQILGQKVEFLVSFYNNEISEKSEIFDDQFSVERPDGSNFTLKIRSTKLEDSAMYFCASGGEGNEQFFGPGTRLTVL.

The chain is built from TRBV4-3 and TRBJ2-1; no firm D call. V was trimmed by 2 bases and J by 5 bases, leaving 19 bases between them. There are 17 residues in the CDR3. Germline lookup yields CDR1 LGHNA and CDR2 YSLEER. This CDR3 reads CASSQTSFGQINNEQFF. CDR3 in DNA: TGCGCCAGCAGCCAAACTTCATTCGGGCAGATCAACAATGAGCAGTTCTTC.

This clonotype was counted only a few times. This rearrangement joins TRBV12-3 or TRBV12-4 to TRBJ1-2, with D unclear. This CDR3 region has 15 residues. The ends were cut back, 4 bases at V and 4 bases at J, with 16 bases in the middle. The CDR3 is CASSSSALGTYGYTF. CDR3 nucleotides: TGTGCCAGCAGTTCTTCAGCCTTGGGAACCTATGGCTACACCTTC.

The V and J genes are TRBV7-9 and TRBJ1-4, with 7 nucleotides matching TRBD1. V gave up 4 bases and J gave up 8 bases; unmatched junction bases: 10. CDR3 length: 15 amino acids. From germline, CDR1 is SEHNR and CDR2 FQNEAQ (reference sequence). Here the CDR3 reads CASSSLGGLFEKLFF. DNA for the CDR3: TGTGCCAGCAGCTCACTAGGGGGCCTGTTCGAAAAACTGTTTTTT.

This sequence joins TRBV12-3 or TRBV12-4 and TRBJ2-5; perhaps D is TRBD1 or TRBD2 (5 bases each). Trimming stripped 3 bases from V and 6 bases from J, with 14 bases between. The CDR3 spans 14 residues. This chain's CDR3 is CASSLSGAWQTQYF. The CDR3, as DNA: TGTGCCAGCAGTTTGTCCGGGGCCTGGCAGACCCAGTACTTC.

V and J are TRBV21-1 and TRBJ1-2; TRBD1 is taken as the D call from the table, unchecked against the DNA. TRBV21-1 counts as a pseudogene. The CDR3 has 11 residues. The CDR3 region has the DNA TGTGCCAGGCCACAGGGTTATGGCTACACCTTC. It specifies CARPQGYGYTF.

This clonotype appeared a few times. The chain has TRBV9 and TRBJ1-3; D not resolved. Trimming pared 0 bases from V and 0 bases from J, leaving 10 bases between. CDR1 is SGDLS and CDR2 is YYNGEE in the germline V gene. This CDR3 is 16 amino acids long. CDR3 sequence: CASSVEVGNSGNTIYF. The CDR3 DNA reads TGTGCCAGCAGCGTAGAAGTGGGGAACTCTGGAAACACCATATATTTT.

This clonotype was seen at least ten times. V usage is TRBV12-3 or TRBV12-4 and J usage is TRBJ2-1, with 9 nucleotides matching TRBD1. The CDR3 length is 15 residues. The V gene end was trimmed by 4 bases and the J gene end by 4 bases; junction bases not matched to a gene: 5. CDR3 coding DNA: TGTGCCAGCAGTTCCGCGGGACAGGGTTACAATGAGCAGTTCTTC. This encodes CASSSAGQGYNEQFF.

This clonotype has a count of ten or more. V and J are TRBV24-1 and TRBJ2-3, with 9 positions matching TRBD1. The germline CDR1 and CDR2 sequences are KGHDR and SFDVKD. V lost 2 bases to trimming and J lost 2 bases; unmatched junction nucleotides: 4. The CDR3 is made up of 16 amino acids. CDR3 region: CATSDWGQGYTDTQYF. DNA for the CDR3: TGTGCCACCAGTGATTGGGGACAGGGATACACAGATACGCAGTATTTT.

In this sample, this clonotype turned up many times. The rearrangement links TRBV7-2 to TRBJ2-7; 7 bases line up with TRBD1. Germline V gene data show CDR1 as SGHTA and CDR2 as FQGNSA. The trim removed 3 bases at V and 5 bases at J, leaving 7 bases unmatched. CDR3 length: 14 amino acids. As DNA, the CDR3 is TGTGCCAGCAGCTTGGGACCCGACAGGGACGAGCAGTACTTC. Residues: CASSLGPDRDEQYF.

The CDR3 here is CASSQGWGQGGNQPQHF. The CDR3 DNA sequence: TGTGCCAGCAGCCAAGGCTGGGGACAGGGTGGCAATCAGCCCCAGCATTTT. The rearrangement links TRBV3-1 to TRBJ1-5; 9 bases line up with TRBD1. The CDR3 is 17 amino acids. Germline V gene lookup returns CDR1 LGHDT and CDR2 YNNKEL (reference sequence). J was trimmed by 2 bases and V by 1 base; bases with no gene match: 6.

This clonotype was seen at least ten times. The rearrangement uses TRBV29-1 and TRBJ2-3; 8 nucleotides line up with TRBD2. V lost 6 bases to trimming and J lost 0 bases; unmatched junction nucleotides: 8. The CDR3 is made up of 15 amino acids. Per the germline V gene, CDR1 is SQVTM and CDR2 is ANQGSEA. The CDR3 protein is CSVPRGGLSTDTQYF. The DNA of the CDR3 is TGCAGCGTGCCCCGGGGGGGGCTTAGCACAGATACGCAGTATTTT.

This clonotype was counted a few times. The gene calls are TRBV24-1 and TRBJ2-5, with 7 bases lining up with TRBD1. There are 15 residues in the CDR3. The ends lost 3 bases at V and 4 bases at J; junction bases unmatched: 7. Germline CDR1 KGHDR, CDR2 SFDVKD. For the CDR3, the DNA is TGTGCCACCAGTGATCCCCGGTCAGGGGGAGAGACCCAGTACTTC. Encoded protein: CATSDPRSGGETQYF.

The chain links TRBV20-1 to TRBJ1-1, with D perhaps matching TRBD1 (5 bases). This CDR3 spans 14 amino acids. From germline, CDR1 is DFQATT and CDR2 SNEGSKA (reference sequence). With 3 bases removed from V and 1 base from J, the gap between germline ends came to 12 bases. CDR3 in amino acids: CSARKQGPNTEAFF. The CDR3 DNA is TGCAGTGCTAGGAAGCAGGGCCCGAACACTGAAGCTTTCTTT.

This clonotype was detected a few times. The V and J genes are TRBV4-3 and TRBJ1-1; tentative D call: TRBD1 (5 bases). Trimming left V 1 base short and J 6 bases short, with 12 bases between. CDR1 is LGHNA and CDR2 is YSLEER in the germline V gene. There are 14 residues in the CDR3. The CDR3 here is CASSQAAGSAEAFF. The CDR3 DNA is TGCGCCAGCAGCCAAGCTGCAGGGAGCGCTGAAGCTTTCTTT.

There are many counts of this clonotype. The chain uses TRBV20-1 and TRBJ2-7; the match to TRBD2 covers 11 bases. V was clipped by 1 base and J by 0 bases; unmatched bases: 5. The CDR3 length is 16 residues. From germline, CDR1 is DFQATT and CDR2 SNEGSKA (reference sequence). CDR3 DNA: TGCAGTGCTAGAGGACTAGCGGGACAATCCTCCTACGAGCAGTACTTC. It encodes CSARGLAGQSSYEQYF.

This clonotype has at least ten counts. CDR3: CASSRPSGSSYNEQFF. In nucleotides, the CDR3 is TGTGCCAGCAGCCGTCCTAGCGGGAGCTCCTACAATGAGCAGTTCTTC. The V gene is TRBV14, the J gene TRBJ2-1; TRBD2 matches 10 bases. From germline, CDR1 is SGHDN and CDR2 FVKESK. J lost 0 bases, V lost 4 bases, and 3 bases had no gene match. The CDR3 sequence is 16 residues long.

This clonotype turned up a few times. This sequence joins TRBV5-1 and TRBJ1-6; TRBD1 matches at 9 bases. V trimming: 4 bases; J trimming: 9 bases; junction bases outside the gene matches: 11. Germline V gene lookup returns CDR1 SGHRS and CDR2 YFSETQ. This CDR3 contains 16 residues. This chain's CDR3 is CASSPAGTGFSSPLHF. CDR3 nucleotide sequence: TGCGCCAGCAGCCCCGCCGGGACAGGGTTTAGTTCACCCCTCCACTTT.

The V gene is TRBV25-1, the J gene TRBJ2-7; 9 bases map to TRBD1. Germline V gives CDR1 MGHDK, CDR2 SYGVNS. Trimming cost V 0 bases and J 2 bases; bases outside gene matches: 2. This CDR3 has 15 residues. CDR3 in DNA: TGTGCCAGCAGTGAATACGGGACAGGGACCTACGAGCAGTACTTC. Translating gives CASSEYGTGTYEQYF.

This clonotype was picked up a small number of times. The chain links TRBV12-3 or TRBV12-4 to TRBJ2-4; tentative D call: TRBD1 (6 bases). V was cut by 3 bases and J by 5 bases, with 14 bases left in between. This CDR3 is 15 amino acids long. The CDR3 protein is CASSFWDNGENIQYF. The CDR3 DNA reads as TGTGCCAGCAGTTTTTGGGACAATGGGGAAAACATTCAGTACTTC.